Each of the 23 T cell receptor beta chains below was sequenced from the same sample in a study of blood T cells in healthy people across ages. The second PCR ran roughly 6 to 11 cycles with a sample-barcoded 5' primer and J-beta primers. TCRdb recomputed calls from the 5' RACE reads with MiXCR, one row per CDR3 protein. Of approximately 320,000 distinct CDR3 sequences listed, about 25% are singletons. The sequencing input was blood. The receptors stem from a woman between 65 and 79 years old in good health.

This chain links TRBV20-1 with TRBJ1-2; TRBD1 might be the D (5 bases). V was clipped by 3 bases and J by 8 bases, with 16 bases between them. The CDR3 length is 13 residues. Germline V gene sequence: CDR1 DFQATT, CDR2 SNEGSKA (reference sequence). The CDR3 region is CSARPSSRVGYTF. CDR3 coding DNA: TGCAGTGCTAGGCCCAGCTCCAGGGTAGGCTACACCTTC.

The J gene is TRBJ2-3, the V gene TRBV29-1, with 7 nucleotides matching TRBD2. This CDR3 spans 14 amino acids. Germline CDR1 reads SQVTM; CDR2 reads ANQGSEA. Trimming cost V 7 bases and J 4 bases; bases outside gene matches: 11. CDR3 sequence (DNA): TGCAGCGCGGTTCGCGGGAGTAGGCCAGATACGCAGTATTTT. Protein product: CSAVRGSRPDTQYF.

The V and J genes are TRBV5-1 and TRBJ2-7, with 8 bases aligning to TRBD2. The CDR3 runs 15 residues. Germline lookup yields CDR1 SGHRS and CDR2 YFSETQ. V lost 0 bases, J lost 5 bases, and 7 bases stayed unmatched. The CDR3, as DNA: TGCGCCAGCAGCTTGGCCCAAGCGGGAGTCCACGAGCAGTACTTC. It specifies CASSLAQAGVHEQYF.

V gene TRBV28 combines with J gene TRBJ2-1; no clear D. Germline-derived CDR1 and CDR2 are MDHEN and SYDVKM. V gave up 9 bases and J gave up 0 bases, with 9 bases separating them. The CDR3 is made up of 13 amino acids. CDR3 nucleotides: TGTGCCAGTAAAATGGACTCCTACAATGAGCAGTTCTTC. The encoded protein is CASKMDSYNEQFF.

This clonotype was picked up a small number of times. V usage is TRBV12-3 or TRBV12-4 and J usage is TRBJ1-3; the D is unclear. V was clipped by 7 bases and J by 10 bases, with 17 bases between them. The CDR3 is made up of 13 amino acids. The CDR3, as DNA: TGTGCCAGCACACCCGACGGAGGACCAACCATATATTTT. It yields the protein CASTPDGGPTIYF.

The chain uses TRBV19 and TRBJ2-2, with TRBD1 matching over 11 bases. The trim removed 3 bases at V and 3 bases at J, leaving 12 bases unmatched. The CDR3 length is 19 residues. Germline lookup yields CDR1 LNHDA and CDR2 SQIVND (reference sequence). CDR3 bases: TGTGCCAGTAGTATTGGAGACTTGGACAGGGGGCGAGACACCGGGGAGCTGTTTTTT. As protein: CASSIGDLDRGRDTGELFF.

This clonotype has at least ten counts. The chain recombines TRBV7-2 with TRBJ2-1; 9 positions match TRBD2. The ends lost 1 base at V and 7 bases at J; junction bases unmatched: 23. This CDR3 has 21 residues. Germline-derived CDR1 and CDR2 are SGHTA and FQGNSA. CDR3 protein: CASSLVSRGSGRAGNMNEQFF. DNA for the CDR3: TGTGCCAGCAGCTTAGTGTCGCGGGGTAGCGGGAGAGCTGGCAATATGAATGAGCAGTTCTTC.

The V call is TRBV7-2, the J call TRBJ2-4; D is uncertain. The CDR3 sequence is 15 residues long. CDR1 is SGHTA and CDR2 is FQGNSA in the germline V gene. Trimming removed 2 bases from V and 3 bases from J, with 11 bases in between. CDR3 nucleotide sequence: TGTGCCAGCAGCTTACGAACTTCCCGCAAAAACATTCAGTACTTC. It codes for CASSLRTSRKNIQYF.

The V gene is TRBV6-1, the J gene TRBJ2-5; a possible D gene is TRBD1 (6 bases). From germline, CDR1 is MNHNS and CDR2 SASEGT. There are 14 residues in the CDR3. Deletions cut 4 bases from V and 4 bases from J, with 13 bases between. The CDR3 reads CASSGDRLGETQYF. CDR3 coding DNA: TGTGCCAGCAGTGGAGACAGGCTGGGAGAGACCCAGTACTTC.

This clonotype has just a few counts. The rearrangement joins TRBV7-9 to TRBJ2-3; the D gene is possibly TRBD2 (6 bases). The CDR3 contains 14 residues. Germline V CDR1 and CDR2: SEHNR, FQNEAQ (reference sequence). Between the trimmed V and J ends, which lost 3 bases and 3 bases, there was a span of 10 bases. The CDR3 DNA sequence: TGTGCCAGCAGCTTCGGGGGTGCGACAGATACGCAGTATTTT. It codes for CASSFGGATDTQYF.

This rearrangement joins TRBV5-1 to TRBJ2-2; D may match TRBD1 or TRBD2 (5 bases each). The CDR3 sequence is 15 residues long. Deletions cut 0 bases from V and 7 bases from J, with 13 bases between. Germline V lookup: CDR1 SGHRS, CDR2 YFSETQ. The CDR3 bases are TGCGCCAGCAGCTTGGTTGCGGAGAGGGGCGGGGAGCTGTTTTTT. Protein: CASSLVAERGGELFF.

The chain carries TRBV20-1 and TRBJ1-2; D is uncertain. Germline V gene lookup returns CDR1 DFQATT and CDR2 SNEGSKA (reference sequence). The CDR3 covers 12 residues. The V gene lost 6 bases and the J gene lost 2 bases, with 10 bases spanning the gap. The CDR3 nucleotides read TGCAGTGCCATAAAGAACAACTATGGCTACACCTTC. Amino acid sequence: CSAIKNNYGYTF.

This clonotype was counted a few times. V usage is TRBV28 and J usage is TRBJ1-1; D gene ambiguous. The V end lost 7 bases, the J end lost 1 base, and 10 bases lay between the germline ends. Germline CDR1 is MDHEN and CDR2 is SYDVKM. The CDR3 length is 13 residues. The CDR3 region has the DNA TGTGCCAGCAATATTCCGCGGAACACTGAAGCTTTCTTT. It codes for CASNIPRNTEAFF.

The V and J genes are TRBV12-3 or TRBV12-4 and TRBJ2-3; possibly TRBD2 for D (6 bases). Trimming pared 7 bases from V and 4 bases from J, leaving 21 bases between. The CDR3 has 16 amino acids. The DNA of the CDR3 is TGTGCCAGCACCGCTACTAGCAGTGTAGGAGCAGATACGCAGTATTTT. This encodes CASTATSSVGADTQYF.

V usage is TRBV20-1 and J usage is TRBJ2-7, with a tentative D call TRBD2 (5 bases). V was pared by 0 bases and J by 2 bases, with 8 bases between. Germline CDR1 is DFQATT and CDR2 is SNEGSKA (reference sequence). CDR3 length: 13 amino acids. This CDR3 is CSARDSGAYEQYF. CDR3 DNA sequence: TGCAGTGCTAGAGACAGCGGAGCCTACGAGCAGTACTTC.

This clonotype appeared a few times. The chain links TRBV28 to TRBJ2-1; D may be TRBD1 (5 bases). CDR1 is MDHEN and CDR2 is SYDVKM in the germline V gene. The germline V and J ends were trimmed by 6 bases and 2 bases, with 17 bases remaining between them. The CDR3 runs 16 residues. The CDR3 loop reads CASSPASRAAYNEQFF. The CDR3 region has the DNA TGTGCCAGCAGCCCAGCTTCCAGGGCTGCCTACAATGAGCAGTTCTTC.

This clonotype was counted ten times or more. The genes are TRBV5-1 and TRBJ2-5, with 8 bases identical to TRBD2. Germline values: CDR1 SGHRS, CDR2 YFSETQ. The V and J ends lost 1 base and 6 bases, in that order; junction bases with no gene match: 11. There are 16 residues in the CDR3. The CDR3 reads CASSLSGLAGSQTQYF. The CDR3 coding sequence is TGCGCCAGCAGCTTGTCCGGGCTAGCGGGCTCCCAGACCCAGTACTTC.

The chain is built from TRBV6-2 or TRBV6-3 and TRBJ1-1; perhaps TRBD1 as D (5 bases). Per germline, CDR1 MNHEY and CDR2 SVGEGT. The CDR3 length is 18 residues. Trimming pared 6 bases from V and 3 bases from J, leaving 26 bases between. CDR3 residues: CASRLDSFGSIVYTEAFF. In DNA form, the CDR3 reads TGTGCCAGCAGACTTGACAGTTTTGGGTCGATCGTGTACACTGAAGCTTTCTTT.

This clonotype was observed a few times. The chain couples TRBV3-1 to TRBJ2-2, with 7 nucleotides matching TRBD2. CDR3 length equals 14 residues. Germline assignment: CDR1 LGHDT and CDR2 YNNKEL (reference sequence). V shed 0 bases, J shed 9 bases, and the junction held 4 bases outside the gene matches. The DNA for the CDR3 is TGTGCCAGCAGCCAAGACCGGGGGACTAGGGAGCTGTTTTTT. Its translation: CASSQDRGTRELFF.

The V gene is TRBV6-5, the J gene TRBJ2-3; 7 nucleotides agree with TRBD2. Trimming at V came to 0 bases and at J to 4 bases, leaving 4 bases not matched to a gene. The CDR3 has 15 residues. CDR1 is MNHEY and CDR2 is SVGAGI in the germline V gene. The CDR3 spells CASSYSASGSDTQYF. The CDR3 DNA is TGTGCCAGCAGTTACTCAGCTAGCGGTTCAGATACGCAGTATTTT.

This clonotype was recorded a few times. The CDR3 DNA reads TGTGCCAGCAGCTCTCTCCCTTCAACCGGACGTAAAGACACTGAAGCTTTCTTT. Translation: CASSSLPSTGRKDTEAFF. The chain employs TRBV7-9 and TRBJ1-1; D is uncertain. Germline V gene data show CDR1 as SEHNR and CDR2 as FQNEAQ (reference sequence). The ends were cut back, 4 bases at V and 3 bases at J, with 24 bases in the middle. CDR3 length equals 18 residues.

The chain is built from TRBV7-2 and TRBJ1-2; the D is unclear. This CDR3 contains 16 residues. The ends were cut back, 1 base at V and 6 bases at J, with 18 bases in the middle. Germline lookup yields CDR1 SGHTA and CDR2 FQGNSA. CDR3: CASSLVARGIVDGYTF. The CDR3 DNA is TGTGCCAGCAGCTTAGTAGCGAGAGGGATAGTAGATGGCTACACCTTC.

This clonotype appeared a few times. The chain couples TRBV7-2 to TRBJ2-7, with D possibly called TRBD1 or TRBD2 (6 bases each). Germline V CDR1 and CDR2: SGHTA, FQGNSA. The CDR3 runs 13 residues. V lost 5 bases to trimming and J lost 3 bases, with 11 bases between them. The CDR3 protein is CASSLKGGYEQYF. CDR3 in DNA: TGTGCCAGCAGCCTTAAGGGGGGCTACGAGCAGTACTTC.